This TCR beta chain was observed in a study of blood T cell repertoires in COVID-19. Study at large: Sample material is recorded as cDNA or gDNA derived from T cells, B-cell-depleted T cells, or PBMCs.

Per the study methods: Scientists estimated how many nucleated cells there were by amplifying reference gene primers. Profiling relied on immunoSEQ multiplex PCR, and the TCRdb table lists in-frame clones only, not all of them. V and J calls and clone size are those listed in that table; D and trimming were worked out from the DNA. The sample shows more than 250,000 clones, approximately 88% of them seen only once. Germline lookup yields CDR1 LNHDA and CDR2 SQIVND (reference sequence). Trimming took off 5 bases at V and 9 bases at J, with 17 bases between the two ends. There are 15 residues in the CDR3. The sample holds a few counts of this clone.

The source of this sequence is a young man who had recovered from COVID-19. J is TRBJ1-6 and V is TRBV19; D unclear. The specimen sequenced was peripheral blood. The CDR3 loop is CASSYRTGPSSPLHF. Written as DNA, the CDR3 is TGTGCCAGTAGTTACCGGACTGGTCCGAGTTCACCCCTCCACTTT.